This is a list of T cell receptor beta chains from one sample in a study of somatic mutations in cytotoxic T cells in rheumatoid arthritis. TCRdb's table, derived via immunoSEQ multiplex PCR, lists solely in-frame clones and lacks some. The top ten clones hold 3.5% to 4% of a sample with more than 20,000 clones, 80% to 90% of them seen once. Sequencing used CD8+ T cells sorted from blood. These receptors all come from an adult with rheumatoid arthritis. The CDR3 runs from the conserved cysteine through the conserved F or W. The D gene is left open where the match is weak. The size field is filled for only some rows; it gives once, few, many or a size class.

TGTGCCAGCAGTAAAAACAGGGATTGGAGTGAAAAACTGTTTTTT	CASSKNRDWSEKLFF	once	TRBV27	TRBJ1-4	-
TGTGCCAGCAGCCAGACCGGGACAGGGGTTGATGGCTACACCTTC	CASSQTGTGVDGYTF	few	TRBV4-2	TRBJ1-2	TRBD1
TGTGCCAGCAGCTTAGTCTCAGCCCGAAAAGAGACCCAGTACTTC	CASSLVSARKETQYF	-	TRBV7-8	TRBJ2-5	-
TGTGCCAGCTCACCCCCAGGGGGTATCACTGAAGCTTTCTTT	CASSPPGGITEAFF	few	TRBV18	TRBJ1-1	TRBD1
TGCGCCAGCAGCTTAAACAGGGGCCACGAGCAGTACTTC	CASSLNRGHEQYF	once	TRBV5-1	TRBJ2-7	TRBD1
TGTGCCAGTAGCAGCCACCCGGAACCCATTTATGGCTACACCTTC	CASSSHPEPIYGYTF	-	TRBV19	TRBJ1-2	-
TGTGCCAGTAGTATGGGACCAAGCACCACTGAAGCTTTCTTT	CASSMGPSTTEAFF	-	TRBV19	TRBJ1-1	-
TGTGCCAGCAGCCAAGCGGGGGGGCCCCAAGAGACCCAGTACTTC	CASSQAGGPQETQYF	-	TRBV7-3	TRBJ2-5	TRBD2
TGTGCCAGCAGCTTGCAGGACAATTCCTACGAGCAGTACTTC	CASSLQDNSYEQYF	few	TRBV7-9	TRBJ2-7	-
TGCGCCAGCAGCCGCCAACTAGGAAACGAGCAGTACTTC	CASSRQLGNEQYF	-	TRBV4-1	TRBJ2-7	-
TGTGCCAGTAGACCCGGACTAGCGGACAACACCGGGGAGCTGTTTTTT	CASRPGLADNTGELFF	-	TRBV19	TRBJ2-2	TRBD2
TGTGCCAGCAGTCCCTCCGGGGGGGAAACCGACTATGGCTACACCTTC	CASSPSGGETDYGYTF	-	TRBV27	TRBJ1-2	-
TGTGCCACCGGACAGGGAGACAACTATGGCTACACCTTC	CATGQGDNYGYTF	-	TRBV19	TRBJ1-2	TRBD1
TGTGCCAGCAGTTACAGGTTAGGAGACACAAACTACGAGCAGTACTTC	CASSYRLGDTNYEQYF	few	TRBV6-5	TRBJ2-7	-
TGTGCCAGCAGTGGATGGGGAAGGGGGGCCATTGAAGAGGTTGTCCTGAATGAAAAACTGTTTTTT	CASSGWGRGAIEEVVLNEKLFF	-	TRBV2	TRBJ1-4	-
TGTGCCAGCAGCGGAACAAACGGACTAGCGCGCATTCAGTACTTC	CASSGTNGLARIQYF	-	TRBV11-2	TRBJ2-4	TRBD2
TGTGCCAGCAGCCCGCTCGGACAGGCCAAGAACGGGGAGCTGTTTTTT	CASSPLGQAKNGELFF	once	TRBV5-6	TRBJ2-2	TRBD1
TGTGCCATCACGGAAGGGTCCGCCTACGAGCAGTACTTC	CAITEGSAYEQYF	few	TRBV10-3	TRBJ2-7	-
TGTGCCAGCAGCTTAGACGTGATACAGGGGGCTGGGTCCTATGGCTACACCTTC	CASSLDVIQGAGSYGYTF	-	TRBV7-2	TRBJ1-2	TRBD1
TGTGCCAGCAGCCCTTCTGCGGGACAGAAGGACGTTATCTCCTACGAGCAGTACTTC	CASSPSAGQKDVISYEQYF	-	TRBV14	TRBJ2-7	-
TGTGCCAGCAGTCATAACACTGAAGCTTTCTTT	CASSHNTEAFF	few	TRBV6-6	TRBJ1-1	-
TGTGCCAGCAGTGACAGGGAGTCCCTGAACACTGAAGCTTTCTTT	CASSDRESLNTEAFF	once	TRBV2	TRBJ1-1	-
TGTGCCAGCAGCTCGCTCAACGGACAGGGGGCATGGTATGGCTACACCTTC	CASSSLNGQGAWYGYTF	few	TRBV7-9	TRBJ1-2	TRBD1